The entry below gives a single T cell receptor (beta chain) sequence along with its context. The same CDR3 can be traced to other DNA sequences in this sample. Living in 24 US areas, the participants were between 18 and 89 years of age. The recovered donors of Cohort 3 showed two negative PCRs, clearance, or symptom resolution. Sequencing was performed with immunoSEQ multiplex PCR; in TCRdb, only in-frame clones are kept and a portion is missing. The sample consists of 200,000 or so clones, about nine tenths of them appearing once. The data were taken from a study of blood T cell repertoires in COVID-19. About the study: Both acute and convalescent COVID-19 samples were obtained from the United States, Italy and Spain.

This CDR3 has 14 residues. Trimming took 1 base from V and 0 from J, leaving 4 bases between them. Germline-derived CDR1 and CDR2 are LNHDA and SQIVND (reference sequence). Sequenced input: PBMCs or T cells enriched from blood (not recorded which). The sequence was collected from a woman in her twenties or thirties who had recovered from COVID-19. The rearrangement joins TRBV19 to TRBJ1-5; D gene uncertain. The CDR3 bases are TGTGCCAGTAGTATAGGAGGTAGCAATCAGCCCCAGCATTTT. This encodes CASSIGGSNQPQHF.